This TCR beta chain stems from a study of blood T cells in healthy people across ages (dated by TCRdb to about 2015). At the level of the whole study: Template switching captured roughly one uniquely barcoded TCR beta cDNA molecule per two T cells in model experiments. Using deep sequencing normalized with unique cDNA molecular identifiers, the study measured how TCR beta repertoire diversity changes with age. Donors of different ages were randomly distributed across sequencing lanes to avoid experimental bias. Four age groups were formed from the donors: young (average 16 years), middle-aged (approximately 39), aged (about 62) and long-lived (about 80). Using the same blood draw, the study looked at two additional independent replicas of 1 million unique cDNA reads for two donors, one aged 18 to 30 and the other aged 80 or older.

The library came from 5' RACE. TCRdb names Illumina HiSeq 2500 as the instrument used. A second roughly 6 to 12 cycle PCR used a sample-barcoded 5' primer and a J-beta primer mix. A template-switch 5' adaptor carrying 12 random nucleotides introduced a unique molecular identifier onto each TCR beta cDNA molecule. Each sample yielded at least 3 million CDR3-containing paired-end reads. First-strand cDNA was synthesized from all RNA with the Mint cDNA synthesis kit, primed by a TRBC-specific oligonucleotide. All cDNA was treated with uracil-DNA glycosylase and then went through a first 18-cycle PCR with the universal primers M1SS and BC2_uni_R. As for how the authors treated the data: For normalization, 1 million high-quality reads, each with a distinct molecular identifier, were randomly selected from each sample. Instead of being binned into consensus sequences, reads that shared molecular identifiers were thrown out. CDR3 identification, clonotype clustering and error correction used MiTCR with a Q25 quality threshold and the strictest error-elimination algorithm. A nonparametric unseen species model with Euler transformation was used to estimate lower-bound total TCR beta diversity. TCRdb took the public reads, trimmed them with fastp at Q25, ran MiXCR for clone calling and kept in-frame beta chains. Merged by CDR3 protein, the rows form single entries marked with the most common genes and DNA. The V and J calls reflect TCRdb's pipeline rather than the authors' work. This sample gives about 1,000,000 distinct CDR3 sequences in total; 40% to 50% of them show up just once. The biggest ten clones account for under 20% of the sample.

On this clonotype itself: The clone's antigen remains unknown. No much larger clone is present one base from it, and per-base qualities are unavailable.

V is cut by 4 bases and J by 7 bases, and the space between the germline ends is 17 bases. CDR1 LGHNA and CDR2 YNFKEQ were looked up in the germline V gene. The CDR3 runs 16 residues from the cysteine to the phenylalanine. Of the read, only the CDR3 DNA is kept; its 48 bases are in frame from base 1. Points the paper makes about the study in general: Bulk unsorted PBMC profiling prevented conclusive comparison of naive and antigen-experienced compartments. Observed TCR beta diversity per million T cells fell roughly linearly with age, and a significant reduction was already apparent by age around 40. Estimates of total diversity from one million sequenced T cells were regarded as lower bounds and underestimates. There was a strong correlation between observed TCR beta diversity and the percentage of naive T cells measured by flow cytometry. Compared with the aged group, the long-lived group had more naive CD4+ T cells, fewer expanded clones and increased TCR diversity, a pattern suggesting age selection. Because the CMV infection status of the donors was unknown, age-related changes in expanded clonotypes may potentially have been confounded.

The approximately 40 donors, aged about 6 to 90 years, were systemically healthy Caucasian individuals from Russia. Ten milliliters of peripheral blood were collected from each donor into EDTA-treated Vacutainer tubes. Ficoll-Paque density-gradient centrifugation was used to isolate PBMCs, with at least 6.5 million obtained per sample. Trizol reagent was used to extract total RNA from PBMCs, with at least 5.5 micrograms per sample. For every donor, an aliquot of PBMCs went through flow cytometry to measure the percentages of naive CD45RAhigh/CD27high T cells. The sequence is built from TRBV4-2 and TRBJ1-6; 5 matching bases give a weak D call of TRBD1. The sequence was obtained from a woman in her sixties or seventies in good health. Specimen: blood. The nucleotides are TGTGCCAGCAGCCCAAACTCAGGGTCGATGAATTCACCCCTCCACTTT. Protein translation: CASSPNSGSMNSPLHF.